This paragraph covers one TCR beta chain sequence. Its antigen is undetermined. The sample originates from a study of T-cell memory formation after mild COVID-19. Findings and caveats of the study: For contracting clones, CD4+ ones sat mainly in CM and EM, CD8+ in EMRA.

TCRdb processed the 5' RACE reads anew with MiXCR; each CDR3 protein has one entry. The data contain some 410,000 distinct CDR3 sequences, less than 25% of them singletons. CDR3 length equals 15 residues. Per germline, CDR1 KGHSH and CDR2 LQKENI. V shed 2 bases and J shed 0 bases, with 8 bases lying between them. This rearrangement joins TRBV18 to TRBJ1-3; no definite D call. This receptor was identified in an adult woman who had mild COVID-19 (a few samples of this study predate the infection). Cell type and time point are not known. The sample taken for sequencing was PBMCs or a T cell subset sorted from them (not recorded which). CDR3 bases: TGTGCCAGCTCACCAATCACGAGCTCTGGAAACACCATATATTTT. This translates into CASSPITSSGNTIYF.